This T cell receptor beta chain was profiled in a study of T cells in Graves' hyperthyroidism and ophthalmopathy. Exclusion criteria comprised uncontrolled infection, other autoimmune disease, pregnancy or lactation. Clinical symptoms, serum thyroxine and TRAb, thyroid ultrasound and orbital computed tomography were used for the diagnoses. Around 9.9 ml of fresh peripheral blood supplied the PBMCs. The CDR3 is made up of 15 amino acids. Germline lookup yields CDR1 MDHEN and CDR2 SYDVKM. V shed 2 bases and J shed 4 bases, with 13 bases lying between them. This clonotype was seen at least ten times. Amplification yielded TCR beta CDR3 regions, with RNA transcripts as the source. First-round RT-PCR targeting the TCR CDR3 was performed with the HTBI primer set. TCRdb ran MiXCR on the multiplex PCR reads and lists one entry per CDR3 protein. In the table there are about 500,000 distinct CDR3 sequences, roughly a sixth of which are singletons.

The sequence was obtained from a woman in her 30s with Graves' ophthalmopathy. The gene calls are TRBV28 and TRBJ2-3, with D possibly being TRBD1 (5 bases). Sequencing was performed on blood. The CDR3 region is CASSLRQTTPDTQYF. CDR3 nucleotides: TGTGCCAGCAGTTTAAGACAGACCACCCCAGATACGCAGTATTTT.